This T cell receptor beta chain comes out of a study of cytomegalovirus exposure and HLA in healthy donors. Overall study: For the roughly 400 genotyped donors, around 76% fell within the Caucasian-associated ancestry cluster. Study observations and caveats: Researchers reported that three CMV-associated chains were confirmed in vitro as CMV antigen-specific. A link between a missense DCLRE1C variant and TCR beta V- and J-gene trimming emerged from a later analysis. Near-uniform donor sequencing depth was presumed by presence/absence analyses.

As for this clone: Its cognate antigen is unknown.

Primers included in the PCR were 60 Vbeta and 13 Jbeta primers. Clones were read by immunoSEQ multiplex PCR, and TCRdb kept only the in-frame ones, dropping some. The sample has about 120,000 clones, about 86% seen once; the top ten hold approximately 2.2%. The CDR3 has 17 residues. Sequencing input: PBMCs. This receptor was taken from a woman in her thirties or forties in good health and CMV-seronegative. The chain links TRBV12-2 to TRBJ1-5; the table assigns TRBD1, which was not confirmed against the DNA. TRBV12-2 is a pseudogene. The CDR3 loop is CASRSSTPTVSNQPQHF. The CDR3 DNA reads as TGTGCAAGTCGCTCGTCGACCCCTACAGTTAGCAATCAGCCCCAGCATTTT.